Listed here are 3 T cell receptor beta chains from one sample, sequenced in a study of blood T cell repertoires in COVID-19 (dated by TCRdb to the early 2020s). Libraries came from the immunoSEQ multiplex PCR assay. TCRdb limited this immuneACCESS table to in-frame rearrangements with V and J called. A share of clones is missing; checked studies link under half to unresolved V genes, and the rest is unexplained. The sample data list over 250,000 clones, and over 75% of these were observed just once. The ten largest clones add up to roughly an eighth of the sample. The material sequenced was peripheral blood. The receptors here all came from a woman aged 55-70 years with acute or convalescent COVID-19.

V and J are TRBV4-1 and TRBJ2-3; TRBD2 is a possible D gene (5 bases). There are 15 residues in the CDR3. Trimming pared 2 bases from V and 4 bases from J, leaving 13 bases between. CDR1 MGHRA and CDR2 YSYEKL come from the germline V gene. In DNA form, the CDR3 reads TGCGCCAGCAGCCAACACGGGATGAGCTCAGATACGCAGTATTTT. Protein product: CASSQHGMSSDTQYF.

The gene calls are TRBV28 and TRBJ2-1, with 9 bases lining up with TRBD2. The CDR3 is made up of 19 amino acids. The V segment lost 2 bases and the J segment 0 bases; nucleotides outside the gene matches: 11. Germline loops: CDR1 MDHEN, CDR2 SYDVKM. The CDR3 is CASSLRGLAGSRSYNEQFF. In DNA form, the CDR3 reads TGTGCCAGCAGTTTACGCGGGCTAGCGGGGTCGCGCTCCTACAATGAGCAGTTCTTC.

The rearrangement joins TRBV28 to TRBJ2-1; 9 bases align to TRBD2. V lost 8 bases, J lost 8 bases, and 10 bases stayed unmatched. This CDR3 has 14 residues. Germline values: CDR1 MDHEN, CDR2 SYDVKM. Here the CDR3 reads CASLPGLAYHEQFF. The CDR3, as DNA: TGTGCCAGCCTCCCGGGACTAGCTTACCATGAGCAGTTCTTC.